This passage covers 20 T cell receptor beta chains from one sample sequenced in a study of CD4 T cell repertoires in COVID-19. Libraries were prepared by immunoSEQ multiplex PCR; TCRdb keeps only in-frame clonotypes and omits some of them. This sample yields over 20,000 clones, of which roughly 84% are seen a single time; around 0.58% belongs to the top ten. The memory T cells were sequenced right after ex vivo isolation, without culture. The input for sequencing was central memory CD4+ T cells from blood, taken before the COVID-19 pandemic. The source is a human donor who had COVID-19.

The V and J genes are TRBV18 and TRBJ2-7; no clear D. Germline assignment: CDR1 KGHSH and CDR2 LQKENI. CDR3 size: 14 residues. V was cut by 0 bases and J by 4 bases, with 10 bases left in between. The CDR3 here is CASSPPVTRYEQYF. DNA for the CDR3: TGTGCCAGCTCACCACCTGTGACTCGGTACGAGCAGTACTTC.

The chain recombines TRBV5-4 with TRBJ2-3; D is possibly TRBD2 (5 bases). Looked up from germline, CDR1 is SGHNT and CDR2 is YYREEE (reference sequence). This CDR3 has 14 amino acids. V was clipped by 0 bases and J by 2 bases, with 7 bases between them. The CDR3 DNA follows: TGTGCCAGCAGCTTGGGCGGACTCACAGATACGCAGTATTTT. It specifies CASSLGGLTDTQYF. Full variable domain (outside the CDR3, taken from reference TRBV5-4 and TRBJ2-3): ETGVTQSPTHLIKTRGQQVTLRCSSQSGHNTVSWYQQALGQGPQFIFQYYREEENGRGNFPPRFSGLQFPNYSSELNVNALELDDSALYLCASSLGGLTDTQYFGPGTRLTVL.

The CDR3 reads CASSPYRQGDYGYTF. Written as DNA, the CDR3 is TGTGCCAGCAGTCCCTATAGACAGGGCGACTATGGCTACACCTTC. The chain couples TRBV6-5 to TRBJ1-2; TRBD1 agrees at 7 bases. This CDR3 comprises 15 residues. The V gene end was trimmed by 5 bases and the J gene end by 3 bases; junction bases not matched to a gene: 9. The germline V gene encodes CDR1 MNHEY and CDR2 SVGAGI.

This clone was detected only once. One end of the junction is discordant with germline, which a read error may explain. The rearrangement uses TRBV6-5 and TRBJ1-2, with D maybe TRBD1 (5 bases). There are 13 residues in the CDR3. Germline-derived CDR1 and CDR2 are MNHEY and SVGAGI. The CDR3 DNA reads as TGTGCCAACAGTTACCAGGGACTCTATGGCTACACCTTC. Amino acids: CANSYQGLYGYTF.

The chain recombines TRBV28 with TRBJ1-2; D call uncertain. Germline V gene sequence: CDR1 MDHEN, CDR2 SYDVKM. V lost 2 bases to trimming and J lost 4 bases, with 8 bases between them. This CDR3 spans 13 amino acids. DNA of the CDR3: TGTGCCAGCAGTTTAGAGTTCGCCTATGGCTACACCTTC. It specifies CASSLEFAYGYTF.

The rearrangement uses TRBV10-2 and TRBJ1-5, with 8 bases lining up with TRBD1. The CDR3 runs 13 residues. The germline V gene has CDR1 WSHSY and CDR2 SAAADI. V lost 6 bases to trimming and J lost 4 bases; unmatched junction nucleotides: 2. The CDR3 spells CASRDRVNQPQHF. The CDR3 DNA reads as TGCGCCAGCAGGGACAGGGTGAATCAGCCCCAGCATTTT.

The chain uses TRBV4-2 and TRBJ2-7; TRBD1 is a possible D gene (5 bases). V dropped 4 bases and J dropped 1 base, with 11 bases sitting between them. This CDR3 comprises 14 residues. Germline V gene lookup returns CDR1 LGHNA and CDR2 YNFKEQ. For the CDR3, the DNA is TGTGCCAGCAGCCCGCAACAGGCGTCCTACGAGCAGTACTTC. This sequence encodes CASSPQQASYEQYF.

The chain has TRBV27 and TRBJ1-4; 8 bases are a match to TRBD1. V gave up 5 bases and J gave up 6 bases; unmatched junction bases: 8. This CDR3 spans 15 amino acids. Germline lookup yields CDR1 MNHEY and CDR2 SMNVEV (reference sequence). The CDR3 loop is CASSARTGLYEKLFF. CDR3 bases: TGTGCCAGCAGTGCGAGGACAGGGTTGTATGAAAAACTGTTTTTT. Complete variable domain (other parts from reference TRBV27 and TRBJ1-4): EAQVTQNPRYLITVTGKKLTVTCSQNMNHEYMSWYRQDPGLGLRQIYYSMNVEVTDKGDVPEGYKVSRKEKRNFPLILESPSPNQTSLYFCASSARTGLYEKLFFGSGTQLSVL.

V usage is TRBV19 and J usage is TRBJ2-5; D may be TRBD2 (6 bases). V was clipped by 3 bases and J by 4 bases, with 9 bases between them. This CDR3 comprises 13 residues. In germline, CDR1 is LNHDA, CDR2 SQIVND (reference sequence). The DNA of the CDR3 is TGTGCCAGTAGTATGGGGGGTGTAGAGACCCAGTACTTC. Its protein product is CASSMGGVETQYF.

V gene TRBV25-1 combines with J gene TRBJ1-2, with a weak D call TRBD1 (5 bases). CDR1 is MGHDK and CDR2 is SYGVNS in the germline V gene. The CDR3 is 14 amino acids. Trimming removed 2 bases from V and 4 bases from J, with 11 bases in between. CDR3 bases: TGTGCCAGCAGTGAAAATGCAGGGCGCTATGGCTACACCTTC. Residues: CASSENAGRYGYTF.

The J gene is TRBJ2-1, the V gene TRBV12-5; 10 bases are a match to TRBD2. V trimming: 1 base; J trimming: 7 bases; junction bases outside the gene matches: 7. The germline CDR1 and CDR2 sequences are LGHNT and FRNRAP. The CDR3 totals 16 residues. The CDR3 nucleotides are TGTGCTAGTGGTTTGGCGACGACTAGCGGGCTTAATGAGCAGTTCTTC. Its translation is CASGLATTSGLNEQFF.

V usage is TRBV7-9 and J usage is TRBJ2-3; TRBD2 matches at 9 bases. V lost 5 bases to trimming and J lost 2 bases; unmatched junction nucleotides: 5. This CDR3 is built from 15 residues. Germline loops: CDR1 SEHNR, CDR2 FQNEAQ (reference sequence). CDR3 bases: TGTGCCAGCAGCCCCGTAGCGGGGGTCACAGATACGCAGTATTTT. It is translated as CASSPVAGVTDTQYF.

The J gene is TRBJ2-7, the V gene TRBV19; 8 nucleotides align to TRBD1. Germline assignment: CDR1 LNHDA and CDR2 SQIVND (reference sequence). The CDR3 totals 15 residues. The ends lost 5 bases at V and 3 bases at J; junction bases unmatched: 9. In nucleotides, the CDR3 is TGTGCCAGTAGTGGAGGGACAGGAGAGAACTACGAGCAGTACTTC. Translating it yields CASSGGTGENYEQYF.

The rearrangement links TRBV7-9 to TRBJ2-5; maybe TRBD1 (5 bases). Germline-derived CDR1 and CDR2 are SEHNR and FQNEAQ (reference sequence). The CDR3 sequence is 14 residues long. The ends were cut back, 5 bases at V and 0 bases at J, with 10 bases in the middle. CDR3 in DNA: TGTGCCAGCAGCCAAAGACAGCACCAAGAGACCCAGTACTTC. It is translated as CASSQRQHQETQYF.

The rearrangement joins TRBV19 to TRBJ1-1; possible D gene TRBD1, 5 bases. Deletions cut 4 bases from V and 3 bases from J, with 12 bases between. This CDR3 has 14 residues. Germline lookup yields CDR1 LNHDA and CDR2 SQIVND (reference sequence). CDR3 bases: TGTGCCAGTAGTAGCCGGGTAGGGGACACTGAAGCTTTCTTT. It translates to CASSSRVGDTEAFF.

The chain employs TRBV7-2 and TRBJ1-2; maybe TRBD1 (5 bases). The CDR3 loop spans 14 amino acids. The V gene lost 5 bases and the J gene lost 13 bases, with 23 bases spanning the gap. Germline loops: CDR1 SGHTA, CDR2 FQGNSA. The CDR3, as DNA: TGTGCCAGCAGCCTTCCAGGGACTGATCGGGGTGTCACCTTC. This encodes CASSLPGTDRGVTF.

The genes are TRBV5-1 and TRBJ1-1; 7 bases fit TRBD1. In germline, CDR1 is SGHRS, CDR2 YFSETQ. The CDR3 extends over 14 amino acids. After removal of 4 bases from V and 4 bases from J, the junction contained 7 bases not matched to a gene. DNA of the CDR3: TGCGCCAGCAGCACCCAGACAGGGATCACTGAAGCTTTCTTT. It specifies CASSTQTGITEAFF.

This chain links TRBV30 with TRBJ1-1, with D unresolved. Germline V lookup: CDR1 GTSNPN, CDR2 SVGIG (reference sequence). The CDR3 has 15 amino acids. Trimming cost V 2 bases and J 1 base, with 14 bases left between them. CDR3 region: CAWSYGSLSNTEAFF. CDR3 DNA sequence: TGTGCCTGGAGTTACGGTTCGCTATCGAACACTGAAGCTTTCTTT.

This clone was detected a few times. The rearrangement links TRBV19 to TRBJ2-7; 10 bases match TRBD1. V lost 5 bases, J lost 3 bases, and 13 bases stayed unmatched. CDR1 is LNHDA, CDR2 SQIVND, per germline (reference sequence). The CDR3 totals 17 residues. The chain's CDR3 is CASSPRGLTGGHYEQYF. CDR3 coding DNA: TGTGCCAGTAGTCCCAGGGGCTTGACAGGGGGCCACTACGAGCAGTACTTC.

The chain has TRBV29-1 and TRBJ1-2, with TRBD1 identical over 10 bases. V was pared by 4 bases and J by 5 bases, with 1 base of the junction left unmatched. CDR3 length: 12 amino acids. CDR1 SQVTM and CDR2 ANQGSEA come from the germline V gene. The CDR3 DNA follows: TGCAGCGTTGGGACAGGGGGTTATGGCTACACCTTC. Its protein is CSVGTGGYGYTF. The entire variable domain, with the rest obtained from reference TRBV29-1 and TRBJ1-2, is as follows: SAVISQKPSRDICQRGTSLTIQCQVDSQVTMMFWYRQQPGQSLTLIATANQGSEATYESGFVIDKFPISRPNLTFSTLTVSNMSPEDSSIYLCSVGTGGYGYTFGSGTRLTVV.